The 11 T cell receptor beta chains below were found in one sample sequenced in a study of regulatory T cells in long-lasting Graves disease listed by TCRdb under 2021. The library was obtained by multiplex PCR. The sequencer listed for this sample is Illumina HiSeq 4000. To build TCR beta libraries, CDR3 regions were amplified by Arm-PCR using iRepertoire HTBI primers. TCRdb ran its own pipeline on the public reads, namely fastp trimming at Q25 and MiXCR clone calling, and kept in-frame beta chains. Every distinct CDR3 protein forms one entry, paired with its most common genes and DNA. The sample profile shows some 490,000 distinct CDR3 sequences; 12% of them were found once. Of the sample, about 8.3% falls within the top ten clones. The time point label for this specimen denotes: newly diagnosed GD, antithyroid drugs for less than 3 months. For both TCR sequencing and RNA sequencing, RNA was extracted from PBMCs using TRIzol.

These data were also reused for a study on T cells in Graves' hyperthyroidism and ophthalmopathy.

The specimen was peripheral blood mononuclear cells (PBMCs), collected at new diagnosis, from a patient treated with antithyroid drugs. These receptors were collected from a woman in her thirties with Graves disease. Donor details come from another sample of the same person, matched by shared clones.

This clonotype has at least ten counts. V usage is TRBV28 and J usage is TRBJ2-7; D possibly corresponds to TRBD1 (6 bases). Germline V lookup: CDR1 MDHEN, CDR2 SYDVKM. This CDR3 is built from 14 residues. V shed 2 bases and J shed 3 bases, with 11 bases lying between them. The CDR3 bases are TGTGCCAGCAGTTTAGTGGGGGCCCTCTACGAGCAGTACTTC. Translating gives CASSLVGALYEQYF.

Notes on this clonotype: A much larger clone is a single base away; this may be a read error. This chain joins TRBV19 and TRBJ1-2; TRBD1 matches at 7 bases. Germline V gene sequence: CDR1 LNHDA, CDR2 SQIVND (reference sequence). The V and J ends lost 1 base and 6 bases, in that order; junction bases with no gene match: 5. The CDR3 covers 14 residues. The CDR3: CASSIGGTVDGYTF. The CDR3 bases are TGTGCCAGTAGTATAGGTGGGACAGTCGATGGCTACACCTTC.

V is TRBV5-5 and J is TRBJ2-1; 12 bases agree with TRBD2. The CDR3 spans 15 residues. V was clipped by 4 bases and J by 7 bases; unmatched bases: 6. Germline CDR1 reads SGHKS; CDR2 reads YYEKEE (reference sequence). CDR3 nucleotide sequence: TGTGCCAGCAGCGCCGCTAGCGGGAGGGCAAATGAGCAGTTCTTC. Translated, it gives CASSAASGRANEQFF.

As for this clonotype: This sequence may be a read error, since a much larger clone differs from it by one base. The CDR3 carries no conserved terminal phenylalanine or tryptophan, so it likely arises from a read error. The V gene is TRBV12-3 or TRBV12-4, the J gene TRBJ2-1; D perhaps matches TRBD2 (6 bases). The V gene lost 5 bases and the J gene lost 10 bases, with 18 bases spanning the gap. The CDR3 runs 14 residues. As DNA, the CDR3 is TGTGCCAGCAGTAGGGGAGGTACCTCCATCGAGCAGTTCTCC. Amino acids: CASSRGGTSIEQFS.

This clonotype was recorded at least ten times. The genes are TRBV20-1 and TRBJ1-2; no reliable D call. The V end lost 0 bases, the J end lost 8 bases, and 16 bases lay between the germline ends. Germline values: CDR1 DFQATT, CDR2 SNEGSKA (reference sequence). CDR3 length: 14 residues. The CDR3 bases are TGCAGTGCTAGAGATCGTCGGGGTCCAGGCGGCTACACCTTC. This codes for CSARDRRGPGGYTF.

In this sample, this clonotype turned up many times. V is TRBV7-9 and J is TRBJ2-2, with TRBD2 matching over 11 bases. Trimming cost V 1 base and J 3 bases; bases outside gene matches: 4. The CDR3 is made up of 17 amino acids. From germline, CDR1 is SEHNR and CDR2 FQNEAQ (reference sequence). The CDR3 loop is CASSLGLAGGYTGELFF. CDR3 in DNA: TGTGCCAGCAGCTTAGGGCTAGCGGGAGGCTACACCGGGGAGCTGTTTTTT.

This clonotype was detected only a few times. The chain couples TRBV19 to TRBJ2-7; the match to TRBD1 covers 10 bases. V was pared by 7 bases and J by 1 base, with 7 bases of the junction left unmatched. Germline V gene data show CDR1 as LNHDA and CDR2 as SQIVND (reference sequence). CDR3 length: 15 residues. CDR3 coding DNA: TGTGCCAGTACCGGGACAGGGGTCGGATCCTACGAGCAGTACTTC. Amino acids: CASTGTGVGSYEQYF. Based on the CDR3 plus reference TRBV19 and TRBJ2-7, the full variable domain is DGGITQSPKYLFRKEGQNVTLSCEQNLNHDAMYWYRQDPGQGLRLIYYSQIVNDFQKGDIAEGYSVSREKKESFPLTVTSAQKNPTAFYLCASTGTGVGSYEQYFGPGTRLTVT.

The J gene is TRBJ2-7, the V gene TRBV14; 9 bases fit TRBD1. V lost 6 bases to trimming and J lost 4 bases; unmatched junction nucleotides: 10. CDR1 is SGHDN and CDR2 is FVKESK in the germline V gene. This CDR3 is 15 amino acids long. The CDR3 protein is CASRPTGGWSYEQYF. DNA for the CDR3: TGTGCCAGCAGACCCACAGGGGGCTGGAGTTACGAGCAGTACTTC.

J is TRBJ2-7 and V is TRBV4-1, with 9 bases matching TRBD1. V shed 7 bases, J shed 3 bases, and the junction held 13 bases outside the gene matches. Germline CDR1 MGHRA, CDR2 YSYEKL. This CDR3 comprises 16 residues. Here the CDR3 DNA reads TGCGCCAGCACCCTAGATACCGGGACAGGGAACTACGAGCAGTACTTC. As protein: CASTLDTGTGNYEQYF.

A remark on this clonotype: An end of the junction differs from the germline gene, which may be a read error. The rearrangement links TRBV27 to TRBJ2-7; D is possibly TRBD2 (6 bases). CDR1 and CDR2 from the germline V gene are MNHEY and SMNVEV (reference sequence). The CDR3 is 14 residues long. CDR3 region: CANSLGGTRGEQYF. As DNA, the CDR3 is TGTGCCAACAGTTTAGGTGGGACTCGTGGGGAGCAGTACTTC.

This clonotype occurred many times. The chain combines TRBV19 with TRBJ1-1; D not certain. Deletions cut 1 base from V and 3 bases from J, with 15 bases between. This CDR3 is 16 amino acids long. Germline V gene lookup returns CDR1 LNHDA and CDR2 SQIVND (reference sequence). In nucleotides, the CDR3 is TGTGCCAGTAGTATAGCTTCATCGGGCTTAGACACTGAAGCTTTCTTT. This codes for CASSIASSGLDTEAFF.